Presented here are 8 T cell receptor beta chains from one specimen sequenced in a study of Ad26.COV2.S vaccination and SARS-CoV-2 variants. Assay used: immunoSEQ multiplex PCR; TCRdb lists only in-frame clones, some missing. The table shows about 350,000 clones, with 75% to 90% occurring only once. Treatment described: 19 received Ad26.COV2.S at low or high dose, single or two shots; roughly 5 received placebo; per-sample allocation not given. Collection of the samples took place on day 63 after the first injection of vaccine or placebo. The input for sequencing was peripheral blood, taken in a trial of Ad26.COV2.S vaccine versus placebo. The origin of the receptors is a person aged 18 to 59 who received the Ad26.COV2.S COVID-19 vaccine or a placebo.

CDR3 amino acids: CASSLVSQGTYTEAFF. The CDR3 coding sequence is TGTGCCAGCAGCTTAGTATCTCAGGGGACATACACTGAAGCTTTCTTT. The chain joins TRBV7-2 to TRBJ1-1; weak D call: TRBD1 (6 bases). CDR1 and CDR2 from the germline V gene are SGHTA and FQGNSA. Trimming pared 1 base from V and 3 bases from J, leaving 15 bases between. The CDR3 is made up of 16 amino acids.

The chain has TRBV19 and TRBJ1-4; D possibly corresponds to TRBD1 (5 bases). Germline V gives CDR1 LNHDA, CDR2 SQIVND (reference sequence). This CDR3 comprises 16 residues. V lost 4 bases and J lost 0, with 12 bases in between. CDR3 residues: CASSRRQFATNEKLFF. The CDR3 DNA reads TGTGCCAGTAGTAGACGACAGTTTGCAACTAATGAAAAACTGTTTTTT.

This chain uses TRBV9 with TRBJ2-7, with unresolved D. The ends were cut back, 0 bases at V and 4 bases at J, with 14 bases in the middle. In germline, CDR1 is SGDLS, CDR2 YYNGEE. The CDR3 spans 15 residues. In nucleotides, the CDR3 is TGTGCCAGCAGCGTAGATGGGTCGGCTGAATACGAGCAGTACTTC. The encoded protein is CASSVDGSAEYEQYF.

V is TRBV5-4 and J is TRBJ2-7; possible D gene TRBD2, 5 bases. Per germline, CDR1 SGHNT and CDR2 YYREEE (reference sequence). The CDR3 runs 14 residues. V lost 4 bases to trimming and J lost 2 bases, with 13 bases between them. As DNA, the CDR3 is TGTGCCAGCAGCCCCAGTGGGGAGACCTACGAGCAGTACTTC. Amino acid sequence: CASSPSGETYEQYF. The full variable domain, with the rest looked up from reference TRBV5-4 and TRBJ2-7, is ETGVTQSPTHLIKTRGQQVTLRCSSQSGHNTVSWYQQALGQGPQFIFQYYREEENGRGNFPPRFSGLQFPNYSSELNVNALELDDSALYLCASSPSGETYEQYFGPGTRLTVT.

The V and J genes are TRBV7-2 and TRBJ2-5, with TRBD2 matching 16 bases. The CDR3 contains 17 residues. From germline, CDR1 is SGHTA and CDR2 FQGNSA. V lost 0 bases and J lost 4; bases outside the gene matches: 2. The CDR3 region is CASSLAGLAGGLETQYF. Written as DNA, the CDR3 is TGTGCCAGCAGCTTAGCGGGACTAGCGGGGGGGTTAGAGACCCAGTACTTC. Variable domain in full (rest from reference TRBV7-2 and TRBJ2-5): GAGVSQSPSNKVTEKGKDVELRCDPISGHTALYWYRQSLGQGLEFLIYFQGNSAPDKSGLPSDRFSAERTGGSVSTLTIQRTQQEDSAVYLCASSLAGLAGGLETQYFGPGTRLLVL.

The chain has TRBV5-1 and TRBJ1-2, with D unresolved. Trimming removed 0 bases from V and 4 bases from J, with 10 bases in between. The CDR3 covers 14 residues. The germline V gene encodes CDR1 SGHRS and CDR2 YFSETQ. The CDR3, as DNA: TGCGCCAGCAGCTTGGGGCAGGAGGGCTATGGCTACACCTTC. Its translation: CASSLGQEGYGYTF.

The rearrangement links TRBV9 to TRBJ1-6; D uncertain. The CDR3 runs to 13 residues. Looked up from germline, CDR1 is SGDLS and CDR2 is YYNGEE. Trimming stripped 4 bases from V and 9 bases from J, with 11 bases between. The CDR3 region is CASSQVLGSPLHF. The DNA of the CDR3 is TGTGCCAGCAGCCAGGTATTGGGTTCACCCCTCCACTTT.

The V gene is TRBV27, the J gene TRBJ2-7; D is uncertain. The CDR3 has 16 residues. CDR1 is MNHEY and CDR2 is SMNVEV in the germline V gene (reference sequence). Trimming left V 4 bases short and J 1 base short, with 17 bases between. The CDR3 DNA is TGTGCCAGCAGTTCCTCTTGGGCCGGGCTTTCCTACGAGCAGTACTTC. This gives the protein CASSSSWAGLSYEQYF.